This record looks at one T cell receptor beta chain sequence and its context. The data are from a study of blood T cell repertoires in COVID-19. In the study overall: COVID-19 samples from acute and convalescent phases originated in the United States, Italy and Spain. The cDNA or gDNA used as material had been derived from T cells, B-cell-depleted T cells, or PBMCs.

With V trimmed by 4 bases and J by 5 bases, 6 bases remained unmatched. Per germline, CDR1 LGHDT and CDR2 YNNKEL (reference sequence). The CDR3 totals 15 residues. In the authors' methods: Quantification of nucleated cells was approximated via reference gene primer amplification. Clones were sequenced by immunoSEQ multiplex PCR, and TCRdb holds only the in-frame ones, with some missing. The DNA was the basis for D and trimming; V, J and clone size are from that table. This sample carries around 230,000 clones, around 78% of them seen once, and the ten largest clones take just over 2.5%. V and J are TRBV3-1 (or the pseudogene TRBV3-2) and TRBJ2-3, with 10 bases lining up with TRBD2. Material for sequencing was peripheral blood. This clonotype was sampled from a woman in her seventies with active or convalescent COVID-19. CDR3 loop: CASSPLAGVGDTQYF. The CDR3 DNA reads as TGTGCCAGCAGCCCGCTAGCGGGGGTTGGAGATACGCAGTATTTT.